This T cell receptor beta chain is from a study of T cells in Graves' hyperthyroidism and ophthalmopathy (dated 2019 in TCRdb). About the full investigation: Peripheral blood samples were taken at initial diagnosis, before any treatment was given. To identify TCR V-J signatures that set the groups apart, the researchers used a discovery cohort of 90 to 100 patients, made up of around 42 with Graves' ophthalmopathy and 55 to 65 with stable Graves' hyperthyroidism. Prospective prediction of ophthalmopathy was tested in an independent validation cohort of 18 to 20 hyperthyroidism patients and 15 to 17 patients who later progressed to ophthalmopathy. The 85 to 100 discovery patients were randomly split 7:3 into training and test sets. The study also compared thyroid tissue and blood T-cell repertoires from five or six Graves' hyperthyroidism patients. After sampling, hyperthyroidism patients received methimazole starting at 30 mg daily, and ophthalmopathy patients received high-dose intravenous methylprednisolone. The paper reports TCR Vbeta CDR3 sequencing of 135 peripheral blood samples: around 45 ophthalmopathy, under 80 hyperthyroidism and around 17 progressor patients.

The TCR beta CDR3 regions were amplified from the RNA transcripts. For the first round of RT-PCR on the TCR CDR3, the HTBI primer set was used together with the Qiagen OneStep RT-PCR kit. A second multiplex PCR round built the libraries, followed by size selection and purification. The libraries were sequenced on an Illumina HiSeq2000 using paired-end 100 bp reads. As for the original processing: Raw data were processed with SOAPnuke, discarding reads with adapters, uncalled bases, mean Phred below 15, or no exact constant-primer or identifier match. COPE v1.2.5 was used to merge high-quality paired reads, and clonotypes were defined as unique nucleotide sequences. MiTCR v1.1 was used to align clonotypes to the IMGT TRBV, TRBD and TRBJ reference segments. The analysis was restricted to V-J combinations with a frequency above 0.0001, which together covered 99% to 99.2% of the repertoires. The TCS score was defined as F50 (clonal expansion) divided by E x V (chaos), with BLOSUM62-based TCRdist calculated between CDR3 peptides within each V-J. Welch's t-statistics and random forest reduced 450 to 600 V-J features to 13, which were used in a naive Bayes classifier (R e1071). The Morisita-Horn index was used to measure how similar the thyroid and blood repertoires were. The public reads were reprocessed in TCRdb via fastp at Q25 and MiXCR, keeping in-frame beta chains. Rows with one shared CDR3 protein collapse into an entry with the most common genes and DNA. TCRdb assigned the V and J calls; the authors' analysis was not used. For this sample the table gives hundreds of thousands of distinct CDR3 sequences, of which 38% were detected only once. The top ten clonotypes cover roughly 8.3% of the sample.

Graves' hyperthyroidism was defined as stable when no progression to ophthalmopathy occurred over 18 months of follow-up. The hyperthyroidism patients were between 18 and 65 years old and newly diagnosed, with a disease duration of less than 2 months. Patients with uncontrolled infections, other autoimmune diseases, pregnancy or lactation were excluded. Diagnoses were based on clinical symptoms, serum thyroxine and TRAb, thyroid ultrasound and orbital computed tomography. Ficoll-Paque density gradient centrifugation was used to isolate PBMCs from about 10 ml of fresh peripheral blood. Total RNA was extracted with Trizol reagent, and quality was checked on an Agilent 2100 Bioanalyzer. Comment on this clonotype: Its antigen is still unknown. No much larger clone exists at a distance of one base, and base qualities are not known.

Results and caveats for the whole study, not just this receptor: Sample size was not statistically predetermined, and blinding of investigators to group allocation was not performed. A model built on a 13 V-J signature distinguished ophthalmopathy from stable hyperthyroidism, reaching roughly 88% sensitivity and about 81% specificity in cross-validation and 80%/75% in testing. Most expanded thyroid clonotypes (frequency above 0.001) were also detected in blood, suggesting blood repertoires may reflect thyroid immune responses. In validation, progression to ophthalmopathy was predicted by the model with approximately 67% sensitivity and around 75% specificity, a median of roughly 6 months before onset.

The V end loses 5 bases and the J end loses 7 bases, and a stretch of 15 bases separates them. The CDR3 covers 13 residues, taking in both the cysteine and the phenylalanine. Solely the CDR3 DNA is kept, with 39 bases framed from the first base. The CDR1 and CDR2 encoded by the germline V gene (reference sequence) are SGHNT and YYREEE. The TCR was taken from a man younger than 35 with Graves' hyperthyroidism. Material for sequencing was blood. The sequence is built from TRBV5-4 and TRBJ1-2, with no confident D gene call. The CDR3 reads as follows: CASRSIRAGGYTF. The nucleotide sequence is TGTGCCAGCAGGTCAATTCGTGCGGGTGGCTACACCTTC.